These 17 T cell receptor beta chains were sequenced from one sample in a study of blood T cell repertoires in COVID-19. Measured with immunoSEQ multiplex PCR; TCRdb has only the in-frame clones, and not every one. The table shows hundreds of thousands of clones, with just over 85% occurring only once. Source material: peripheral blood. The receptor set was obtained from a woman aged 25 to 39 with active or convalescent COVID-19.

The V call is TRBV19, the J call TRBJ2-7, with a weak D call TRBD2 (6 bases). The germline V gene has CDR1 LNHDA and CDR2 SQIVND (reference sequence). The CDR3 has 14 residues. V was cut by 6 bases and J by 2 bases, with 14 bases left in between. The CDR3 here is CASSPGARTYEQYF. The CDR3 nucleotides are TGTGCCAGTAGCCCGGGAGCGAGAACCTACGAGCAGTACTTC.

V and J are TRBV4-2 and TRBJ2-7; 9 bases agree with TRBD1. The J segment lost 3 bases and the V segment lost 1 base, leaving 10 bases of the junction unmatched. The germline V gene has CDR1 LGHNA and CDR2 YNFKEQ. The CDR3 has 17 amino acids. CDR3 sequence (DNA): TGTGCCAGCAGCCAAGGGGGGGGACAGGGAGAACGCTACGAGCAGTACTTC. Translated, it gives CASSQGGGQGERYEQYF.

The CDR3: CASSLGVRNNQPQHF. CDR3 in DNA: TGTGCCAGCAGCTTAGGGGTGAGGAACAATCAGCCCCAGCATTTT. The rearrangement links TRBV13 to TRBJ1-5, with D unresolved. Trimming took 0 bases from V and 3 from J, leaving 9 bases between them. The CDR3 sequence is 15 residues long. Germline V gene lookup returns CDR1 PRHDT and CDR2 FYEKMQ (reference sequence).

The V call is TRBV3-1 (or the pseudogene TRBV3-2), the J call TRBJ2-7; TRBD2 agrees at 12 bases. V gave up 3 bases and J gave up 6 bases; unmatched junction bases: 15. Per germline, CDR1 LGHDT and CDR2 YNNKEL (reference sequence). There are 18 residues in the CDR3. CDR3 loop: CASSQSPRTSGTRGEQYF. The CDR3 DNA is TGTGCCAGCAGCCAGTCACCAAGGACTAGCGGGACAAGAGGCGAGCAGTACTTC.

The rearrangement links TRBV5-1 to TRBJ2-1, with 13 nucleotides matching TRBD2. CDR1 and CDR2 (germline): SGHRS, YFSETQ. The CDR3 contains 19 residues. V lost 4 bases, J lost 0 bases, and 10 bases stayed unmatched. The chain's CDR3 is CASSRASGTSGISYNEQFF. CDR3 DNA sequence: TGCGCCAGCAGCAGAGCCTCCGGGACTAGCGGGATCTCCTACAATGAGCAGTTCTTC.

The chain combines TRBV4-1 with TRBJ1-1; 7 nucleotides line up with TRBD1. The CDR3 runs 14 residues. V was clipped by 4 bases and J by 1 base; unmatched bases: 3. Germline lookup yields CDR1 MGHRA and CDR2 YSYEKL. CDR3 sequence (DNA): TGCGCCAGCAGCCGAGGACAGGAGAACACTGAAGCTTTCTTT. Translated: CASSRGQENTEAFF.

The chain employs TRBV11-2 and TRBJ1-1; a weak D match, TRBD1 (6 bases). V was clipped by 5 bases and J by 4 bases, with 11 bases between them. Germline values: CDR1 SGHAT, CDR2 FQNNGV. The CDR3 contains 13 residues. This CDR3 is CASSPGAGTEAFF. DNA of the CDR3: TGTGCCAGCAGCCCAGGGGCCGGCACTGAAGCTTTCTTT.

The chain couples TRBV5-4 to TRBJ2-5, with 9 bases fitting TRBD1. Germline values: CDR1 SGHNT, CDR2 YYREEE (reference sequence). Trimming at V came to 4 bases and at J to 5 bases, leaving 12 bases not matched to a gene. This CDR3 has 16 residues. The CDR3 DNA reads as TGTGCCAGCAGCCTCAGTGGTACAGGGGGCAGGGAGACCCAGTACTTC. It encodes CASSLSGTGGRETQYF.

The chain combines TRBV10-3 with TRBJ2-3; possibly TRBD2 for D (7 bases). Trimming took off 9 bases at V and 1 base at J, with 23 bases between the two ends. This CDR3 contains 17 residues. Germline CDR1 is ENHRY and CDR2 is SYGVKD. CDR3 in amino acids: CAITLGGGDGGTDTQYF. CDR3 in DNA: TGTGCCATTACCCTAGGGGGGGGCGATGGTGGCACAGATACGCAGTATTTT.

This chain joins TRBV19 and TRBJ1-4, with a tentative D call TRBD1 (5 bases). The germline gives CDR1 LNHDA, CDR2 SQIVND (reference sequence). Trimming shortened V by 7 bases and J by 0 bases, and 9 bases separated the two germline ends. The CDR3 extends over 14 amino acids. For the CDR3, the DNA is TGTGCCAGTACCGACAGACCAACTAATGAAAAACTGTTTTTT. Its translation: CASTDRPTNEKLFF.

The rearrangement uses TRBV19 and TRBJ1-2; D may be TRBD1 (5 bases). There are 14 residues in the CDR3. Germline CDR1 and CDR2: LNHDA and SQIVND (reference sequence). Trimming took off 7 bases at V and 6 bases at J, with 18 bases between the two ends. The CDR3, as DNA: TGTGCCAGTACTCCGCCAGGGAAACGGGATGGCTACACCTTC. This gives the protein CASTPPGKRDGYTF.

The chain has TRBV6-5 and TRBJ1-2; tentative D call: TRBD1 (5 bases). Germline V CDR1 and CDR2: MNHEY, SVGAGI. The CDR3 runs 12 residues. V was trimmed by 7 bases and J by 6 bases, leaving 12 bases between them. CDR3: CASTGGVHGYTF. The CDR3 DNA reads as TGTGCCAGCACCGGGGGGGTCCATGGCTACACCTTC.

The chain has TRBV27 and TRBJ2-7, with D possibly matching TRBD1 (6 bases). Trimming stripped 3 bases from V and 4 bases from J, with 10 bases between. The CDR3 is 13 residues long. Germline V CDR1 and CDR2: MNHEY, SMNVEV (reference sequence). The CDR3 DNA sequence: TGTGCCAGCAGTTTTCAGGGGCAGTACGAGCAGTACTTC. This codes for CASSFQGQYEQYF.

Only a few counts were recorded for this clone. The rearrangement links TRBV5-1 to TRBJ2-2; 9 bases line up with TRBD2. Germline V lookup: CDR1 SGHRS, CDR2 YFSETQ. Trimming removed 6 bases from V and 4 bases from J; junction bases left unmatched: 4. The CDR3 length is 14 residues. CDR3 sequence: CASTGTSTTGELFF. In nucleotides, the CDR3 is TGCGCCAGCACCGGGACTAGCACCACCGGGGAGCTGTTTTTT.

In the case of this clone: This CDR3 is also generated by other DNA sequences in the sample. V gene TRBV5-4 combines with J gene TRBJ1-4, with D possibly being TRBD1 (5 bases). In germline, CDR1 is SGHNT, CDR2 YYREEE (reference sequence). Trimming stripped 0 bases from V and 8 bases from J, with 11 bases between. The CDR3 is made up of 14 amino acids. CDR3 sequence (DNA): TGTGCCAGCAGCTTGGGGCAGGGAAACGAAAAACTGTTTTTT. Residues: CASSLGQGNEKLFF.

This chain links TRBV27 with TRBJ2-2; D is unresolved. The germline V gene has CDR1 MNHEY and CDR2 SMNVEV (reference sequence). The CDR3 totals 12 residues. The V and J ends lost 5 bases and 5 bases respectively, with 6 bases between them. DNA for the CDR3: TGTGCCAGCAGTCCCCCGACCGGGGAGCTGTTTTTT. It yields the protein CASSPPTGELFF.

The chain uses TRBV13 and TRBJ2-3; TRBD2 aligns across 9 bases. Germline loops: CDR1 PRHDT, CDR2 FYEKMQ (reference sequence). The CDR3 extends over 14 amino acids. J gave up 4 bases and V 5 bases, and 4 bases lay outside the gene matches. The CDR3, as DNA: TGTGCCAGCAGCGGGACTAGCTCGCCAGATACGCAGTATTTT. Protein: CASSGTSSPDTQYF.